A few counts support the clone carrying this T cell receptor (beta chain). This record belongs to a study of blood T cell repertoires in COVID-19. Study-wide background: Sites in the United States, Italy and Spain provided acute and convalescent COVID-19 samples. T cells, B-cell-depleted T cells, or PBMCs supplied cDNA or gDNA.

Deletions cut 2 bases from V and 0 bases from J, with 8 bases between. This CDR3 has 15 residues. CDR1 SGHTA and CDR2 FQGTGA come from the germline V gene. Seattle cases were enrolled at active infection and followed longitudinally. In the authors' methods: Estimation of nucleated cell counts was performed using reference gene primer amplification. Sequencing used immunoSEQ multiplex PCR; TCRdb keeps in-frame clones, though not all of them. Clone size and the V and J calls come from that table; the DNA yielded D and trimming. Of roughly 75,000 clones in the sample, around nine tenths were seen once. Sequenced input: peripheral blood. The source of this sequence is an elderly man with COVID-19, enrolled during active disease. The gene calls are TRBV7-3 and TRBJ2-1; D is ambiguous. The CDR3 region is CASSLDISSYNEQFF. The CDR3 DNA follows: TGTGCCAGCAGCTTAGACATTAGCTCCTACAATGAGCAGTTCTTC.